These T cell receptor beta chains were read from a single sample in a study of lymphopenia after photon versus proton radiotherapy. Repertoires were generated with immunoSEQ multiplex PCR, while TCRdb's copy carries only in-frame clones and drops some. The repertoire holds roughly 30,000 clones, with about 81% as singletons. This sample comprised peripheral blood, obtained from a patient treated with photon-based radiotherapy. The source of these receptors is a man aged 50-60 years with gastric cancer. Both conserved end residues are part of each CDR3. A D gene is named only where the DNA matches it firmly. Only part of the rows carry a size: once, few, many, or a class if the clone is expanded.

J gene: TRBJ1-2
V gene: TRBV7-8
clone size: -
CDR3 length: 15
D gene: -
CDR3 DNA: TGTGCCAGCAGCTTAGGAGGTCAGGGAAAGTATGGCTACACCTTC
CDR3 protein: CASSLGGQGKYGYTF

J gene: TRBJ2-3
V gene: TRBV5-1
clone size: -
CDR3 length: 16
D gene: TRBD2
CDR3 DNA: TGCGCCAGCAGCTCGGACTTGCGGGGGGGATCAGATACGCAGTATTTT
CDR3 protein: CASSSDLRGGSDTQYF

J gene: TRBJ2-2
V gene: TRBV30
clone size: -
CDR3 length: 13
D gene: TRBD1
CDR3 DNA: TGTGCCTGGGACAGGGACGACACCGGGGAGCTGTTTTTT
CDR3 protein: CAWDRDDTGELFF

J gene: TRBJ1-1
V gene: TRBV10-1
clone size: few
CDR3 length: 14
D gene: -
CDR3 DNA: TGCGCCAGCAGTGAGTCGAACAGGGAGACTGAAGCTTTCTTT
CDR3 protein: CASSESNRETEAFF

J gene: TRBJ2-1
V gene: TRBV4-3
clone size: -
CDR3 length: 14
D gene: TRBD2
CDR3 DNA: TGCGCCAGCAGCCAATCGGGACTAGCGGGGGTTCGGATCTTC
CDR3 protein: CASSQSGLAGVRIF

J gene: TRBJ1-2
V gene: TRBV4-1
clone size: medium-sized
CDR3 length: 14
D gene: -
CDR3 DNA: TGCGCCAGCAGCCAAGATTGGACTAGGCCACCCCTCACCTTC
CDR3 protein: CASSQDWTRPPLTF

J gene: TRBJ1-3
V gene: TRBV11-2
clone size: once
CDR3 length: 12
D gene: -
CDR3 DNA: TGTGCCAGCAGCTTAGAGTTCGGCACCATATATTTT
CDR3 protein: CASSLEFGTIYF

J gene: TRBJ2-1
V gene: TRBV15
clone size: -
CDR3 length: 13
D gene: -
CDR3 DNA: TGTGCCACCAGCACCGCTCTGGGCGGTGAGCAGTTCTTC
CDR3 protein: CATSTALGGEQFF

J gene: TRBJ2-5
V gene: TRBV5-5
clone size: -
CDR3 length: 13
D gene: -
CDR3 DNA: TGTGCCAGCAGCTTGGGAGCTCGGGAGACCCAGTACTTC
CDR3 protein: CASSLGARETQYF

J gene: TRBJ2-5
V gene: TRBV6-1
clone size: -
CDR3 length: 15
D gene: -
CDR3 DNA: TGTGCCAGCAGTGACGCGGGGGCGGTCGGAGAGACCCAGTACTTC
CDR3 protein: CASSDAGAVGETQYF

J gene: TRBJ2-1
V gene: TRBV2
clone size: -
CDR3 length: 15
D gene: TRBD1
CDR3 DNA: TGTGCCAGCGAGGGGGGACAGGCGTCCTACAATGAGCAGTTCTTC
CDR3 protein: CASEGGQASYNEQFF